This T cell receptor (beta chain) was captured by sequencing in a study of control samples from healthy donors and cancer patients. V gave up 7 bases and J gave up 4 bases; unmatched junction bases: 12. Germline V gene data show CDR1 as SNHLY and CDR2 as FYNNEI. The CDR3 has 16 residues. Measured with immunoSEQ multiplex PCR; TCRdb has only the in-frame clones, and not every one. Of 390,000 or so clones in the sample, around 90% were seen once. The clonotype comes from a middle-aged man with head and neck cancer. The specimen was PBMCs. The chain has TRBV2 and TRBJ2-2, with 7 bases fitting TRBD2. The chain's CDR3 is CASNVGRGPATGELFF. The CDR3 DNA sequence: TGTGCCAGCAACGTAGGGAGGGGACCCGCCACCGGGGAGCTGTTTTTT.